A single sample gave rise to the 24 T cell receptor beta chains below, sequenced in a study of Graves' ophthalmopathy and Graves' hyperthyroidism. Amplifying from RNA transcripts, the study obtained TCR beta CDR3 regions. First-round RT-PCR with HTBI primers preceded a second-round multiplex PCR. In TCRdb, the multiplex PCR reads were re-called with MiXCR into one record per CDR3 protein. The sample carries hundreds of thousands of distinct CDR3 sequences, 40% recorded once. The sequenced sample was peripheral blood. These receptors all stem from an adult man with Graves' ophthalmopathy.

This clonotype has a handful of counts. The chain has TRBV7-9 and TRBJ2-7; D gene unclear. Looked up from germline, CDR1 is SEHNR and CDR2 is FQNEAQ (reference sequence). CDR3 length: 14 amino acids. Trimming took 5 bases from V and 0 from J, leaving 11 bases between them. This chain's CDR3 is CASSTDTRSYEQYF. CDR3 bases: TGTGCCAGCAGCACTGACACCCGCTCCTACGAGCAGTACTTC.

The CDR3 DNA sequence: TGTGCCAGCAGTAAGGACAGGACTCGCTCCTACGAGCAGTACTTC. Translated: CASSKDRTRSYEQYF. V and J are TRBV6-1 and TRBJ2-7, with 7 bases aligning to TRBD1. The CDR3 runs to 15 residues. Trimming removed 5 bases from V and 0 bases from J; junction bases left unmatched: 7. Looked up from germline, CDR1 is MNHNS and CDR2 is SASEGT.

The table lists this clonotype with a count of one. This may be a read error, as it is one base from a much larger clone. The chain has TRBV2 and TRBJ1-5, with D perhaps matching TRBD1 (5 bases). The germline CDR1 and CDR2 sequences are SNHLY and FYNNEI. CDR3 length: 15 amino acids. Trimming removed 3 bases from V and 5 bases from J, with 14 bases in between. This chain's CDR3 is CASSDAGLRDQPQHF. CDR3 bases: TGTGCCAGCAGTGACGCAGGGCTAAGGGATCAGCCCCAGCATTTT.

This clonotype was recorded many times. The rearrangement links TRBV15 to TRBJ1-2, with D possibly TRBD1 on 5 matching bases. The CDR3 has 16 amino acids. Germline values: CDR1 LNHNV, CDR2 YYDKDF (reference sequence). V dropped 4 bases and J dropped 0 bases, with 15 bases sitting between them. In DNA form, the CDR3 reads TGTGCCACCAGCAAAGATCCGGGACCGGCTAACTATGGCTACACCTTC. Translated: CATSKDPGPANYGYTF.

This clonotype was detected many times. This chain connects TRBV15 to TRBJ2-5; unclear D gene. Germline-derived CDR1 and CDR2 are LNHNV and YYDKDF (reference sequence). CDR3 size: 14 residues. The V gene lost 0 bases and the J gene lost 5 bases, with 10 bases spanning the gap. CDR3 coding DNA: TGTGCCACCAGCAGAGATAGAGGCAAGGAGACCCAGTACTTC. Residues: CATSRDRGKETQYF.

This clonotype was counted many times. CDR3 amino acids: CSVEEKTGTYEQYF. The CDR3 bases are TGCAGCGTTGAAGAAAAGACAGGTACCTACGAGCAGTACTTC. V and J are TRBV29-1 and TRBJ2-7; the D gene is possibly TRBD1 (6 bases). This CDR3 contains 14 residues. Per the germline V gene, CDR1 is SQVTM and CDR2 is ANQGSEA. Trimming took off 0 bases at V and 2 bases at J, with 11 bases between the two ends.

This clonotype was counted many times. The chain's CDR3 is CAISDGDRGNQPQHF. CDR3 sequence (DNA): TGTGCCATCAGTGATGGGGACAGGGGCAATCAGCCCCAGCATTTT. The chain couples TRBV10-3 to TRBJ1-5, with TRBD1 matching 9 bases. The CDR3 loop spans 15 amino acids. The germline V gene has CDR1 ENHRY and CDR2 SYGVKD. The V gene end was trimmed by 3 bases and the J gene end by 2 bases; junction bases not matched to a gene: 2.

This clonotype has at least ten counts. The J gene is TRBJ1-1, the V gene TRBV2; TRBD1 aligns across 7 bases. CDR3 size: 14 residues. Germline V gives CDR1 SNHLY, CDR2 FYNNEI. The V segment lost 9 bases and the J segment 1 base; nucleotides outside the gene matches: 8. The CDR3 loop is CARLRDRGNTEAFF. CDR3 coding DNA: TGTGCCAGGCTCCGGGACAGAGGGAACACTGAAGCTTTCTTT.

As for this clonotype: One junction end does not reproduce the germline sequence, and a read error may be involved. The chain has TRBV19 and TRBJ2-2, with D hard to call. The CDR3 is 13 amino acids. Germline CDR1 is LNHDA and CDR2 is SQIVND (reference sequence). The CDR3 sequence is CASSSKHTEELFF. CDR3 bases: TGTGCCAGTAGCTCTAAGCACACCGAGGAGCTGTTTTTT. The full variable domain, its missing parts supplied by reference TRBV19 and TRBJ2-2, is DGGITQSPKYLFRKEGQNVTLSCEQNLNHDAMYWYRQDPGQGLRLIYYSQIVNDFQKGDIAEGYSVSREKKESFPLTVTSAQKNPTAFYLCASSSKHTEELFFGEGSRLTVL.

The table lists this clonotype with a few counts. This chain links TRBV5-1 with TRBJ2-5; perhaps TRBD1 as D (6 bases). The V end lost 4 bases, the J end lost 5 bases, and 15 bases lay between the germline ends. Germline CDR1 SGHRS, CDR2 YFSETQ. CDR3 length: 14 residues. In DNA form, the CDR3 reads TGCGCCAGCAGCCTAGGACAGCTTCGGGAGACCCAGTACTTC. Amino acid sequence: CASSLGQLRETQYF.

The chain recombines TRBV11-2 with TRBJ1-1; D uncertain. The length of the CDR3 is 15 residues. The V end was cut by 0 bases, the J end by 4 bases, with 12 bases between. Germline CDR1 SGHAT, CDR2 FQNNGV. The CDR3 here is CASSLDSLQITEAFF. In DNA form, the CDR3 reads TGTGCCAGCAGCTTAGATAGCTTACAGATCACTGAAGCTTTCTTT.

The V call is TRBV19, the J call TRBJ2-5; D not resolved. The V gene lost 5 bases and the J gene lost 5 bases, with 9 bases spanning the gap. Germline V gene sequence: CDR1 LNHDA, CDR2 SQIVND (reference sequence). The CDR3 contains 12 residues. CDR3 in amino acids: CASSGEWETQYF. CDR3 sequence (DNA): TGTGCCAGTAGTGGAGAATGGGAGACCCAGTACTTC.

The chain has TRBV19 and TRBJ1-2; D might be TRBD1 (6 bases). The germline gives CDR1 LNHDA, CDR2 SQIVND (reference sequence). This CDR3 region has 12 residues. With 8 bases removed from V and 8 bases from J, the gap between germline ends came to 15 bases. The DNA for the CDR3 is TGTGCCAGTCGTAGACAGGCGGGAGGCTACACCTTC. Translating it yields CASRRQAGGYTF.

Remarks on this clonotype: A much larger clone differs from this one at a single base, so this may be a read error. The rearrangement links TRBV2 to TRBJ2-7; 8 nucleotides match TRBD1. V lost 6 bases and J lost 3; bases outside the gene matches: 4. CDR1 is SNHLY, CDR2 FYNNEI, per germline. The CDR3 contains 13 residues. CDR3 sequence reads: CASRDREFYEQYF. CDR3 DNA sequence: TGTGCCAGCAGGGACAGGGAGTTCTACGAGCAGTACTTC.

J is TRBJ2-7 and V is TRBV20-1, with D perhaps matching TRBD1 (5 bases). The CDR3 is 14 amino acids. V was pared by 3 bases and J by 0 bases, with 12 bases between. CDR1 and CDR2 from the germline V gene are DFQATT and SNEGSKA (reference sequence). The CDR3 protein is CSARAQESSYEQYF. CDR3 nucleotides: TGCAGTGCTAGGGCACAGGAGAGCTCCTACGAGCAGTACTTC.

This clonotype was recorded at least ten times. The V call is TRBV25-1, the J call TRBJ2-2; 8 bases are a match to TRBD1. Germline CDR1 is MGHDK and CDR2 is SYGVNS. J lost 4 bases, V lost 3 bases, and 10 bases had no gene match. This CDR3 region has 17 residues. CDR3 sequence: CASSDLARGRFTGELFF. The CDR3 DNA follows: TGTGCCAGCAGTGATCTCGCCAGGGGGCGCTTCACCGGGGAGCTGTTTTTT.

The V and J genes are TRBV7-9 and TRBJ1-1; D not certain. The germline V gene has CDR1 SEHNR and CDR2 FQNEAQ (reference sequence). The CDR3 runs to 14 residues. The V gene lost 5 bases and the J gene lost 1 base, with 11 bases spanning the gap. CDR3 coding DNA: TGTGCCAGCAGCCCCTGGGGAGAGAACACTGAAGCTTTCTTT. Amino acid sequence: CASSPWGENTEAFF.

The DNA for the CDR3 is TGTGCCAGCAGCCCGCCGAACGCCCTCGGGGAGCTGTTTTTT. Its translation: CASSPPNALGELFF. The V gene is TRBV25-1, the J gene TRBJ2-2; D not certain. The CDR3 spans 14 residues. CDR1 MGHDK and CDR2 SYGVNS come from the germline V gene. V dropped 6 bases and J dropped 7 bases, with 15 bases sitting between them.

This clonotype occurred many times. The rearrangement joins TRBV2 to TRBJ1-5, with a weak D call TRBD1 (6 bases). The CDR3 runs to 15 residues. Germline lookup yields CDR1 SNHLY and CDR2 FYNNEI. V lost 1 base to trimming and J lost 1 base, with 8 bases between them. CDR3: CASSEGRGSNQPQHF. The CDR3, as DNA: TGTGCCAGCAGTGAAGGCAGGGGAAGCAATCAGCCCCAGCATTTT.

The chain employs TRBV4-3 and TRBJ2-6, with D tentatively TRBD1 or TRBD2 (5 bases each). The CDR3 extends over 16 amino acids. V shed 3 bases and J shed 4 bases, with 13 bases lying between them. CDR1 is LGHNA and CDR2 is YSLEER in the germline V gene. CDR3 loop: CASSQGTGPGANVLTF. As DNA, the CDR3 is TGCGCCAGCAGCCAGGGAACGGGGCCCGGGGCCAACGTCCTGACTTTC.

The chain recombines TRBV19 with TRBJ2-7; 9 bases agree with TRBD2. J was trimmed by 2 bases and V by 9 bases; bases with no gene match: 20. From germline, CDR1 is LNHDA and CDR2 SQIVND (reference sequence). The length of the CDR3 is 18 residues. Here the CDR3 reads CASSWGGRSSGRTYEQYF. CDR3 bases: TGTGCCAGCAGCTGGGGGGGTCGGAGTAGCGGGAGAACCTACGAGCAGTACTTC.

The chain carries TRBV28 and TRBJ1-1; the D gene is possibly TRBD1 (5 bases). CDR1 is MDHEN, CDR2 SYDVKM, per germline. The CDR3 is made up of 12 amino acids. The V end lost 1 base, the J end lost 11 bases, and 11 bases lay between the germline ends. The CDR3 sequence: CASSLSGDRAFF. In DNA, the CDR3 is TGTGCCAGCAGTTTATCGGGGGATAGGGCTTTCTTT.

This clonotype was seen a handful of times. The CDR3 spells CASSFGSHSYEQYF. CDR3 bases: TGTGCCAGCAGCTTCGGTAGTCACTCCTACGAGCAGTACTTC. The chain uses TRBV5-8 and TRBJ2-7; D gene ambiguous. CDR1 is SGHTS and CDR2 is YDEGEE in the germline V gene. V was trimmed by 2 bases and J by 0 bases, leaving 9 bases between them. The CDR3 has 14 residues.

This chain joins TRBV12-3 or TRBV12-4 and TRBJ2-5; D call uncertain. CDR3 length: 16 amino acids. V shed 3 bases and J shed 0 bases, with 14 bases lying between them. CDR3 protein: CASSFSSGSYQETQYF. The CDR3 DNA reads TGTGCCAGCAGTTTCAGCTCAGGTAGTTACCAAGAGACCCAGTACTTC.